The T cell receptor (beta chain) described here comes from a study of Ad26.COV2.S vaccination and SARS-CoV-2 variants. As for the study in general: COV1001, an Ad26.COV2.S trial, supplied this vaccine-arm donor.

Repertoires were generated with immunoSEQ multiplex PCR, while TCRdb's copy carries only in-frame clones and drops some. The profile shows around 320,000 clones, just over 85% of them singletons. Stated treatment: some 19 received Ad26.COV2.S at low or high dose, single or two shots; roughly five received placebo; per-sample allocation not given. Day 63 following the first vaccine or placebo injection was when the samples were taken. This TCR came from a person aged 18-65 years who received the Ad26.COV2.S COVID-19 vaccine or a placebo. The sample was peripheral blood, taken in a trial of Ad26.COV2.S vaccine versus placebo.

The CDR3, as DNA: TGTGCCAGCAGCTTCTACAGGGGGAAAAACACTGAAGCTTTCTTT. Translating gives CASSFYRGKNTEAFF. V usage is TRBV7-9 and J usage is TRBJ1-1; 8 bases line up with TRBD1. V was clipped by 3 bases and J by 2 bases; unmatched bases: 5. Per the germline V gene, CDR1 is SEHNR and CDR2 is FQNEAQ (reference sequence). This CDR3 has 15 amino acids.